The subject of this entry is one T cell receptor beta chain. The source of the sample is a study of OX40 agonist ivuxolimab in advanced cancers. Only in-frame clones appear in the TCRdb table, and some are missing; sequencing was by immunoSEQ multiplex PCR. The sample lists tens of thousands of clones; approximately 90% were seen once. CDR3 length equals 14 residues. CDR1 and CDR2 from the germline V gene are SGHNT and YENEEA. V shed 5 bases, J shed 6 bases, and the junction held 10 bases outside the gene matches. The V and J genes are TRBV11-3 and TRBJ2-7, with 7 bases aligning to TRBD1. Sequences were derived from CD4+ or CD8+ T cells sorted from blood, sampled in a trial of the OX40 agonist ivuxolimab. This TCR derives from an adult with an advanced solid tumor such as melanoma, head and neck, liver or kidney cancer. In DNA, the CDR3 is TGTGCCAGCAGCACCAGACAGGGACCCGGCGAGCAGTACTTC. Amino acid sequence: CASSTRQGPGEQYF. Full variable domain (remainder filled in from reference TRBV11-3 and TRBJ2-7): EAGVVQSPRYKIIEKKQPVAFWCNPISGHNTLYWYLQNLGQGPELLIRYENEEAVDDSQLPKDRFSAERLKGVDSTLKIQPAELGDSAVYLCASSTRQGPGEQYFGPGTRLTVT.